This paragraph covers one T cell receptor (beta chain) sequence. The sample originates from a study of blood T cell repertoires in COVID-19. TCRdb's table, derived via immunoSEQ multiplex PCR, lists solely in-frame clones and lacks some. The table has roughly 70,000 clones, 88% seen once; the top ten hold 1.4%. This TCR came from a human donor in a cohort sampled during active COVID-19. The sample was peripheral blood.

CDR3 sequence: CASSPRSGSSYNEQFF. Written as DNA, the CDR3 is TGTGCCAGCAGCCCCCGTTCCGGGAGCTCCTACAATGAGCAGTTCTTC. The rearrangement links TRBV9 to TRBJ2-1; TRBD2 is a possible D gene (6 bases). V was pared by 4 bases and J by 0 bases, with 14 bases between. Germline V gene sequence: CDR1 SGDLS, CDR2 YYNGEE. This CDR3 has 16 residues.